This TCR beta chain appears in the sequencing data of a study of blood T cell repertoires in COVID-19. This clone was seen a few times. V shed 5 bases and J 2 bases; nucleotides not matched to a gene: 7. CDR1 is KGHSH and CDR2 is LQKENI in the germline V gene. The CDR3 runs 15 residues. The repertoire was sequenced with immunoSEQ multiplex PCR; TCRdb's copy has only in-frame clones and lacks some. The table lists around 140,000 clones, approximately 80% of them singletons. The sequenced sample consisted of peripheral blood. The chain combines TRBV18 with TRBJ2-7, with 9 bases lining up with TRBD2. The receptor was isolated from a human donor in a cohort sampled during active COVID-19. The CDR3 spells CASSLLAGEPYEQYF. The CDR3 DNA reads as TGTGCCAGCTCATTATTAGCGGGAGAACCCTACGAGCAGTACTTC.